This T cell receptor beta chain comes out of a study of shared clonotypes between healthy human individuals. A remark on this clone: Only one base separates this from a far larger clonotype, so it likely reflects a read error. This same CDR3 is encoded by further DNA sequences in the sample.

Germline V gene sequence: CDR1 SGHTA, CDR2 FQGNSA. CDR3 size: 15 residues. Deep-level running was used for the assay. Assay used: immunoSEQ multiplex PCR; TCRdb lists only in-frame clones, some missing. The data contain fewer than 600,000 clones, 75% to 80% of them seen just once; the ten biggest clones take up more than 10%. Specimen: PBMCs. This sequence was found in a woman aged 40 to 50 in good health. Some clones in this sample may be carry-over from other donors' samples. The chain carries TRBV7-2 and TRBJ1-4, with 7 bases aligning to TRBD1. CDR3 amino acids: CASSLRQGIGEKLFF. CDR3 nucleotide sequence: TGTGCCAGCAGCTTACGACAGGGAATTGGCGAAAAATTGTTTTTT.